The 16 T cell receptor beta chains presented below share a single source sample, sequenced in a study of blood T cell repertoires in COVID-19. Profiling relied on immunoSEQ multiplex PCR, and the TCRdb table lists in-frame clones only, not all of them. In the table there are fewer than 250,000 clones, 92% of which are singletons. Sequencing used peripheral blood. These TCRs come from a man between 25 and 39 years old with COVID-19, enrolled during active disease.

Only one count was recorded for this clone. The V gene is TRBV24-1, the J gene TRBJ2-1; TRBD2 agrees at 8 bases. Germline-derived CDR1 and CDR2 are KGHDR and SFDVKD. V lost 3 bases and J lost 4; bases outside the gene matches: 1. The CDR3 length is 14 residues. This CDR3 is CATSDSGSYNEQFF. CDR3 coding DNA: TGTGCCACCAGTGATAGCGGGAGTTACAATGAGCAGTTCTTC.

The CDR3 DNA reads TGTGCCAGCTCACCAATCGGGGAATCGGGAAACACCATATATTTT. It codes for CASSPIGESGNTIYF. This chain links TRBV18 with TRBJ1-3; D gene uncertain. Deletions cut 2 bases from V and 4 bases from J, with 12 bases between. This CDR3 has 15 amino acids. Germline loops: CDR1 KGHSH, CDR2 LQKENI.

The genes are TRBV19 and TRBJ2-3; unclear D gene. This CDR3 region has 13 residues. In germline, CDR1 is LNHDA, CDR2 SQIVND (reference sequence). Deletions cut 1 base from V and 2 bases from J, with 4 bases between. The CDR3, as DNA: TGTGCCAGTAGTATAGTCATCACAGATACGCAGTATTTT. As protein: CASSIVITDTQYF.

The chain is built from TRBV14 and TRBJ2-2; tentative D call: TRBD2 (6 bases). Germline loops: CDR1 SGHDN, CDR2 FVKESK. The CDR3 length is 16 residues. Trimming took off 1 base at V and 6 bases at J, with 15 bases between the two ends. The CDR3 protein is CASSQVGGDIAGELFF. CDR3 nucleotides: TGTGCCAGCAGCCAAGTCGGGGGTGATATCGCCGGGGAGCTGTTTTTT.

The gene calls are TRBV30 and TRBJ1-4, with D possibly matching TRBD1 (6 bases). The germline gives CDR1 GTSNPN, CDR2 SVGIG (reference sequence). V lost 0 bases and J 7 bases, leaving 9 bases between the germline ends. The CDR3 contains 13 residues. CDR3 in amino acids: CAWSVRGGEKLFF. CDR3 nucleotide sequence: TGTGCCTGGAGTGTACGAGGGGGTGAAAAACTGTTTTTT.

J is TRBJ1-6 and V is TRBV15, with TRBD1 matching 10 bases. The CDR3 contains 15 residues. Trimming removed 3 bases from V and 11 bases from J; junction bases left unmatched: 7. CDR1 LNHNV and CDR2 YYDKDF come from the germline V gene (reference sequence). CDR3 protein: CATSREPGQGTPLHF. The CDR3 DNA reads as TGTGCCACCAGCAGGGAACCGGGACAGGGGACACCCCTCCACTTT.

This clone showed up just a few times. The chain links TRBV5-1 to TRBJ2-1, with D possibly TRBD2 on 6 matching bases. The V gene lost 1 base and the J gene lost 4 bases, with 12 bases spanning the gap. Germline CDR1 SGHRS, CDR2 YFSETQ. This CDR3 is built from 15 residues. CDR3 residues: CASSLSSDGYNEQFF. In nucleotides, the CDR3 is TGCGCCAGCAGCTTGTCTAGCGACGGATACAATGAGCAGTTCTTC. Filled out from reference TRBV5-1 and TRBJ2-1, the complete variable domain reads KAGVTQTPRYLIKTRGQQVTLSCSPISGHRSVSWYQQTPGQGLQFLFEYFSETQRNKGNFPGRFSGRQFSNSRSEMNVSTLELGDSALYLCASSLSSDGYNEQFFGPGTRLTVL.

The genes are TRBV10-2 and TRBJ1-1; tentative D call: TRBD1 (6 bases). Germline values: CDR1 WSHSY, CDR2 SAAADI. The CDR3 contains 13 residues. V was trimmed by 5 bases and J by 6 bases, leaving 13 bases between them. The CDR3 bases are TGCGCCAGCAGTATCAAGGGGGTCGCTGAAGCTTTCTTT. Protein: CASSIKGVAEAFF.

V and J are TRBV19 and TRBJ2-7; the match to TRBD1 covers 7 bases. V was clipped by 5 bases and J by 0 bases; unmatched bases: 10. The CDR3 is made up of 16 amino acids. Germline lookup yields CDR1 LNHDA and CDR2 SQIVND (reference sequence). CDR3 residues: CASSPQRQGNSYEQYF. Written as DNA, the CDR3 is TGTGCCAGTAGTCCCCAGAGACAGGGAAACTCCTACGAGCAGTACTTC.

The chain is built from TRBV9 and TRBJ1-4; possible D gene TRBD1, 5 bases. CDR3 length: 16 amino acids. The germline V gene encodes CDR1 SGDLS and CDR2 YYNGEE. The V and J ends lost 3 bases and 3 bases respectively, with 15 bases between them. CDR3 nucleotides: TGTGCCAGCAGCGCCCTGGGAGGGGCCGCTAATGAAAAACTGTTTTTT. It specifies CASSALGGAANEKLFF. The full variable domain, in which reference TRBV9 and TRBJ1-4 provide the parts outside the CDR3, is DSGVTQTPKHLITATGQRVTLRCSPRSGDLSVYWYQQSLDQGLQFLIQYYNGEERAKGNILERFSAQQFPDLHSELNLSSLELGDSALYFCASSALGGAANEKLFFGSGTQLSVL.

CDR3 coding DNA: TGCAGTGCTAGTGCAGTCGGAGCGGGGGTCGACTTCAATGAGCAGTTCTTC. This sequence encodes CSASAVGAGVDFNEQFF. The chain combines TRBV20-1 with TRBJ2-1, with TRBD2 matching over 8 bases. The V gene end was trimmed by 3 bases and the J gene end by 6 bases; junction bases not matched to a gene: 16. Germline V CDR1 and CDR2: DFQATT, SNEGSKA (reference sequence). The CDR3 length is 17 residues.

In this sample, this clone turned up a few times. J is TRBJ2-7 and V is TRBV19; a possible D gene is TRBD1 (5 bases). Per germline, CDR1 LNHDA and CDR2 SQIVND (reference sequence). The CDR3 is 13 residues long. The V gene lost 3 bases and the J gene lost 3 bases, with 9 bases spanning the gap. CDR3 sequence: CASSIGHSYEQYF. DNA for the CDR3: TGTGCCAGTAGTATTGGACACAGCTACGAGCAGTACTTC.

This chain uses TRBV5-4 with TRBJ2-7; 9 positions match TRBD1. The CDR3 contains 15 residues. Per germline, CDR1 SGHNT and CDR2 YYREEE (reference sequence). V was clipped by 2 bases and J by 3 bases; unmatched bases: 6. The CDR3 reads CASSFTTGGGYEQYF. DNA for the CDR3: TGTGCCAGCAGCTTTACGACAGGGGGAGGCTACGAGCAGTACTTC. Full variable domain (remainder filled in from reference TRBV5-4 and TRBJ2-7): ETGVTQSPTHLIKTRGQQVTLRCSSQSGHNTVSWYQQALGQGPQFIFQYYREEENGRGNFPPRFSGLQFPNYSSELNVNALELDDSALYLCASSFTTGGGYEQYFGPGTRLTVT.

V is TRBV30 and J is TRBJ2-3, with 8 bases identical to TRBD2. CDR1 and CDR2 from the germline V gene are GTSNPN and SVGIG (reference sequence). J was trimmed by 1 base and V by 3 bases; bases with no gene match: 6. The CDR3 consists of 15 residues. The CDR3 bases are TGTGCCTGGAGCGGGGGGGCTACGGGCACAGATACGCAGTATTTT. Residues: CAWSGGATGTDTQYF.

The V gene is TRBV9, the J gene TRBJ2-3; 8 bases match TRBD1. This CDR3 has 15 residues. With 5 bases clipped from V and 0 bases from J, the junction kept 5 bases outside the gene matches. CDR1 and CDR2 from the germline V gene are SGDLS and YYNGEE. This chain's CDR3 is CASSYQGASTDTQYF. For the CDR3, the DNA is TGTGCCAGCAGTTACCAGGGGGCTAGCACAGATACGCAGTATTTT.

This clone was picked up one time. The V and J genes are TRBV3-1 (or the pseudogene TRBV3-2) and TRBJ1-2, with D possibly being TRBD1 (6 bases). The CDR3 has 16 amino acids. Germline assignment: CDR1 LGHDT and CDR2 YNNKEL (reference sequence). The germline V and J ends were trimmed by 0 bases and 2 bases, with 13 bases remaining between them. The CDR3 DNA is TGTGCCAGCAGCCAAGATACAGGGATTGGCAACTATGGCTACACCTTC. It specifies CASSQDTGIGNYGYTF.